The clone carrying this T cell receptor beta chain occurred many times. These data come from a study of identical twins. TCRdb re-analysed the 5' RACE reads in MiXCR, keeping a single row per CDR3 protein. The sample includes 200,000 to 250,000 distinct CDR3 sequences, 6.5% to 8% of them seen just once. These same records also appear under a second study, on T cells expressing NK-cell markers.

The receptor was isolated from a woman younger than 35 in good health. The sequencing input was CD8+ T cells sorted from blood.

CDR3 DNA: TGCGCCAGCAGCCAGGACAGGGATGAGGGTCAGCCCCAGCATTTT. It yields the protein CASSQDRDEGQPQHF. The chain carries TRBV4-3 and TRBJ1-5, with TRBD1 matching 8 bases. CDR1 and CDR2 (germline): LGHNA, YSLEER. The CDR3 contains 15 residues. Unmatched junction bases numbered 7, after V lost 3 bases and J lost 6 bases.